This TCR beta chain was recovered during a study of blood T cell repertoires in COVID-19. Authors' analysis steps: Quantification of nucleated cells was approximated via reference gene primer amplification. Clones were read by immunoSEQ multiplex PCR, and TCRdb kept only the in-frame ones, dropping some. V and J calls plus clone size are reproduced from that table; the DNA served to infer D and trimming. In the table there are about 300,000 clones, approximately 88% of which are singletons. This clone has more than one count but fewer than ten. With 6 bases clipped from V and 3 bases from J, the junction kept 3 bases outside the gene matches. Germline CDR1 SNHLY, CDR2 FYNNEI. This CDR3 is 14 amino acids long.

This sequence originates from a woman aged 35 to 49 who had recovered from COVID-19. This chain connects TRBV2 to TRBJ1-4; 8 positions agree with TRBD1. Sample: PBMCs or T cells enriched from blood (not recorded which). CDR3 nucleotides: TGTGCCAGCAGGACGACAGGGGCTAATGAAAAACTGTTTTTT. Its translation is CASRTTGANEKLFF.